The text below deals with one TCR beta chain. Its target is unknown. In the same sample, other DNA sequences code for this CDR3. CDR1 and CDR2 from the germline V gene are SGHRS and YFSETQ. Unmatched junction bases numbered 5, after V lost 4 bases and J lost 7 bases. The CDR3 loop spans 13 amino acids. Across several immunoSEQ plates, the genomic DNA of each subset was split evenly. Replicate PCRs for sorted subsets used 200 ng DNA; this equaled tens of thousands of T cell genomes. Repertoires were generated with immunoSEQ multiplex PCR, while TCRdb's copy carries only in-frame clones and drops some. The sample consists of hundreds of thousands of clones, 74% of them appearing once. This specimen belongs to a study of shared clonotypes between healthy human individuals. Study outcomes and limitations: Generally, naive subsets came out with larger estimated richness than memory subsets.

The receptor comes from a man aged 25 to 40 in good health. The sequenced sample was memory CD4+ T cells sorted from blood. Subset indicated: CD45RA-negative fraction. The genes are TRBV5-1 and TRBJ2-1; 7 bases line up with TRBD1. The CDR3 region is CASSPGQNNEQFF. The CDR3 DNA follows: TGCGCCAGCAGCCCGGGACAGAATAATGAGCAGTTCTTC. The full variable domain, rest sourced from reference TRBV5-1 and TRBJ2-1, is KAGVTQTPRYLIKTRGQQVTLSCSPISGHRSVSWYQQTPGQGLQFLFEYFSETQRNKGNFPGRFSGRQFSNSRSEMNVSTLELGDSALYLCASSPGQNNEQFFGPGTRLTVL.